The clone carrying this TCR beta chain has a handful of counts. Every patient had relapsed following autologous stem cell transplantation, and cohorts differed in brentuximab vedotin exposure. The source of the sample is a study of PD-1 blockade in classical Hodgkin lymphoma. Profiled with immunoSEQ multiplex PCR; TCRdb holds only in-frame clones, not every one. The sample yields tens of thousands of clones, about 93% seen once. The CDR3 is 14 amino acids. Germline V gene sequence: CDR1 MDHEN, CDR2 SYDVKM. V was trimmed by 3 bases and J by 3 bases, leaving 12 bases between them. This chain links TRBV28 with TRBJ2-7, with a possible D match to TRBD2 (6 bases). This TCR was sampled from a human donor with classical Hodgkin lymphoma. Sequencing used peripheral blood mononuclear cells (PBMCs), obtained at baseline. This chain's CDR3 is CASSFHGSFYEQYF. CDR3 nucleotide sequence: TGTGCCAGCAGTTTTCACGGGAGTTTCTACGAGCAGTACTTC.